The sequence of this T cell receptor (beta chain) was determined in a study of shared T cell receptors in the human thymus. The table came from immunoSEQ multiplex PCR; TCRdb's copy has only in-frame clones and leaves some out. The sample has hundreds of thousands of clones, roughly 94% seen once. J gave up 4 bases and V 0 bases, and 7 bases lay outside the gene matches. Per the germline V gene, CDR1 is MNHEY and CDR2 is SVGAGI. The CDR3 has 16 residues. The sample taken for sequencing was thymocytes. This chain links TRBV6-5 with TRBJ1-1; 8 positions match TRBD1. This TCR was sampled from a human donor. CDR3 protein: CASSYSMRTGITEAFF. CDR3 DNA: TGTGCCAGCAGTTACTCGATGAGGACAGGGATCACTGAAGCTTTCTTT.